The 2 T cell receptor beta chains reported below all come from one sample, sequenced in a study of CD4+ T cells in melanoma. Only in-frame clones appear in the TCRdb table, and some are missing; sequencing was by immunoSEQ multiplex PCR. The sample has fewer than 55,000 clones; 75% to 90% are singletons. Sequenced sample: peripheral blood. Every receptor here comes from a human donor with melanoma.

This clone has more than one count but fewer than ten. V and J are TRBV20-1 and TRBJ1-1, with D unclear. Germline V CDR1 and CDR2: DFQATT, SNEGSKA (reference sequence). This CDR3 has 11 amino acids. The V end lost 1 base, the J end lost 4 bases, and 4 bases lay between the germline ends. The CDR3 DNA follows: TGCAGTGCTAGAGGAAGCACTGAAGCTTTCTTT. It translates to CSARGSTEAFF.

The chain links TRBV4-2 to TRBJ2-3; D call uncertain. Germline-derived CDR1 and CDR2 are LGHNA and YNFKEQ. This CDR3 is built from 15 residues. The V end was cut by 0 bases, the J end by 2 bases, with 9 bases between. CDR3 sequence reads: CASSQDQVTTDTQYF. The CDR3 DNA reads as TGTGCCAGCAGCCAAGATCAGGTCACCACAGATACGCAGTATTTT.